The next 20 T cell receptor beta chains were all read from a single sample in a study of CD8 T cells in ankylosing spondylitis. Study-wide results and limits: Among TCR beta sequences, a motif of about 8 highly homologous variants appeared characteristic of ankylosing spondylitis blood.

Their antigens are not known. Via MiXCR, TCRdb re-called the 5' RACE reads, giving one row per CDR3 protein. This sample carries 350,000 to 550,000 distinct CDR3 sequences, roughly 27% of them seen once, and the ten largest clones take about 0.92%. The sample comprised blood, either unsorted or a sorted T cell fraction (not recorded which). These receptors were taken from a male donor with ankylosing spondylitis.

This chain connects TRBV2 to TRBJ2-1, with TRBD2 as a possible D gene (6 bases). CDR3 length equals 12 residues. Looked up from germline, CDR1 is SNHLY and CDR2 is FYNNEI. Deletions cut 8 bases from V and 3 bases from J, with 8 bases between. The CDR3 region is CASEEGYNEQFF. For the CDR3, the DNA is TGTGCCAGCGAGGAGGGCTACAATGAGCAGTTCTTC.

This clonotype came up a few times. The chain couples TRBV20-1 to TRBJ1-3; the match to TRBD1 covers 8 bases. The CDR3 sequence is 14 residues long. The junction had 5 bases not matched to a gene; V was cut back by 6 bases and J by 1 base. Per the germline V gene, CDR1 is DFQATT and CDR2 is SNEGSKA (reference sequence). CDR3: CSAVDRGSGNTIYF. The DNA for the CDR3 is TGCAGTGCCGTCGACAGGGGATCTGGAAACACCATATATTTT.

J is TRBJ1-2 and V is TRBV6-4, with unresolved D. Germline assignment: CDR1 MRHNA and CDR2 SNTAGT. The CDR3 length is 15 residues. The germline V and J ends were trimmed by 6 bases and 4 bases, with 18 bases remaining between them. The DNA of the CDR3 is TGTGCCAGCAGCGACCATGGGGAAGACGGCTATGGCTACACCTTC. Residues: CASSDHGEDGYGYTF.

This clonotype was recorded a few times. The rearrangement uses TRBV5-1 and TRBJ2-7; 7 bases are a match to TRBD2. Germline V gives CDR1 SGHRS, CDR2 YFSETQ. V shed 0 bases, J shed 0 bases, and the junction held 6 bases outside the gene matches. The CDR3 contains 16 residues. The CDR3 protein is CASSLGLADLSYEQYF. In nucleotides, the CDR3 is TGCGCCAGCAGCTTGGGCCTAGCGGACCTCTCCTACGAGCAGTACTTC.

V is TRBV20-1 and J is TRBJ2-1, with D perhaps TRBD2 (6 bases). This CDR3 is 14 amino acids long. V was trimmed by 3 bases and J by 4 bases, leaving 13 bases between them. Germline V gene sequence: CDR1 DFQATT, CDR2 SNEGSKA (reference sequence). CDR3 amino acids: CSASGSEAYNEQFF. CDR3 in DNA: TGCAGTGCTAGCGGGAGTGAGGCATACAATGAGCAGTTCTTC.

This clonotype came up a few times. V and J are TRBV5-1 and TRBJ2-5; 7 positions match TRBD1. The J segment lost 1 base and the V segment lost 6 bases, leaving 6 bases of the junction unmatched. The length of the CDR3 is 14 residues. Germline V gives CDR1 SGHRS, CDR2 YFSETQ. The CDR3 DNA is TGCGCCAGCACCCCGGGACAGTTCCAAGAGACCCAGTACTTC. Residues: CASTPGQFQETQYF.

This clonotype was observed many times. The chain combines TRBV20-1 with TRBJ1-5, with D unresolved. From germline, CDR1 is DFQATT and CDR2 SNEGSKA (reference sequence). The CDR3 loop spans 14 amino acids. CDR3 nucleotide sequence: TGCAGCGCGCCCCGGGCGGGGAGCAATCAGCCCCAGCATTTT. Its translation: CSAPRAGSNQPQHF.

The genes are TRBV3-1 and TRBJ2-2; weak D call: TRBD2 (6 bases). In germline, CDR1 is LGHDT, CDR2 YNNKEL (reference sequence). The V end was cut by 1 base, the J end by 2 bases, with 8 bases between. CDR3 size: 15 residues. The DNA for the CDR3 is TGTGCCAGCAGCCAAGGTGCGGGAAACACCGGGGAGCTGTTTTTT. Its protein is CASSQGAGNTGELFF.

The CDR3 loop reads CASSLGTADSPLHF. DNA of the CDR3: TGTGCCAGCAGTCTCGGGACAGCCGATTCACCCCTCCACTTT. The rearrangement uses TRBV6-1 and TRBJ1-6; 7 bases line up with TRBD1. The CDR3 sequence is 14 residues long. V dropped 5 bases and J dropped 8; count of bases not matched to a gene: 6. Looked up from germline, CDR1 is MNHNS and CDR2 is SASEGT.

The chain employs TRBV29-1 and TRBJ2-5; D is unresolved. Germline CDR1 is SQVTM and CDR2 is ANQGSEA. V was trimmed by 5 bases and J by 2 bases, leaving 9 bases between them. The CDR3 length is 12 residues. The CDR3: CSVRLGQETQYF. The CDR3 DNA follows: TGCAGCGTTCGGCTGGGACAAGAGACCCAGTACTTC.

The sample holds a few counts of this clonotype. This chain links TRBV6-1 with TRBJ1-1; D is perhaps TRBD1 (5 bases). Germline V gene data show CDR1 as MNHNS and CDR2 as SASEGT. V gave up 6 bases and J gave up 2 bases, with 10 bases separating them. The CDR3 is 13 residues long. The CDR3 sequence is CASRNTGNTEAFF. Written as DNA, the CDR3 is TGTGCCAGCAGAAACACAGGTAACACTGAAGCTTTCTTT.

This clonotype occurred a few times. The chain combines TRBV5-1 with TRBJ2-2; no definite D call. Looked up from germline, CDR1 is SGHRS and CDR2 is YFSETQ. The V end was cut by 3 bases, the J end by 4 bases, with 10 bases between. The CDR3 is 14 amino acids. CDR3 sequence (DNA): TGCGCCAGCAGCTCGATGAGTACCACCGGGGAGCTGTTTTTT. This codes for CASSSMSTTGELFF.

J is TRBJ2-3 and V is TRBV11-3; 13 bases match TRBD2. CDR3 length equals 14 residues. From germline, CDR1 is SGHNT and CDR2 YENEEA. Trimming removed 5 bases from V and 7 bases from J; junction bases left unmatched: 3. The CDR3 sequence: CASSRTSGSNTQYF. Here the CDR3 DNA reads TGTGCCAGCAGCCGGACTAGCGGGAGTAATACGCAGTATTTT. Variable domain in full (rest from reference TRBV11-3 and TRBJ2-3): EAGVVQSPRYKIIEKKQPVAFWCNPISGHNTLYWYLQNLGQGPELLIRYENEEAVDDSQLPKDRFSAERLKGVDSTLKIQPAELGDSAVYLCASSRTSGSNTQYFGPGTRLTVL.

This clonotype occurred once. The chain employs TRBV30 and TRBJ1-4, with TRBD1 matching 9 bases. From germline, CDR1 is GTSNPN and CDR2 SVGIG (reference sequence). This CDR3 has 11 residues. Losses at the gene ends were 2 bases for V and 16 bases for J; bases not matched to a gene: 5. The CDR3 spells CAWSTGTGRFF. The CDR3 DNA reads TGTGCCTGGAGTACTGGGACAGGGAGGTTTTTT.

The rearrangement joins TRBV24-1 to TRBJ2-3; D remains ambiguous. Germline loops: CDR1 KGHDR, CDR2 SFDVKD. The V and J ends lost 4 bases and 0 bases respectively, with 16 bases between them. The CDR3 has 17 amino acids. CDR3 loop: CATSESHTSLSTDTQYF. The CDR3 DNA reads TGTGCCACCAGTGAATCCCACACCTCTCTGAGCACAGATACGCAGTATTTT.

The CDR3 DNA reads as TGCAGTGCTATTCCGGGAGGGCCAGGAGAGACCCAGTACTTC. This translates into CSAIPGGPGETQYF. The J gene is TRBJ2-5, the V gene TRBV20-1; 8 bases agree with TRBD2. CDR1 and CDR2 (germline): DFQATT, SNEGSKA (reference sequence). The CDR3 contains 14 residues. V lost 4 bases and J lost 4; bases outside the gene matches: 8.

This clonotype was observed at least ten times. As DNA, the CDR3 is TGCGCCAGCAGCTTAACAGGGGGAGACCAGCCCCAGCATTTT. Translation: CASSLTGGDQPQHF. The V and J genes are TRBV5-1 and TRBJ1-5; 8 nucleotides agree with TRBD1. V gave up 2 bases and J gave up 7 bases; unmatched junction bases: 5. Germline-derived CDR1 and CDR2 are SGHRS and YFSETQ. The CDR3 totals 14 residues.

The rearrangement joins TRBV2 to TRBJ1-5; 7 bases are a match to TRBD1. J gave up 0 bases and V 5 bases, and 4 bases lay outside the gene matches. Germline V gene lookup returns CDR1 SNHLY and CDR2 FYNNEI. The CDR3 length is 15 residues. CDR3 sequence reads: CASSRQGVSNQPQHF. In nucleotides, the CDR3 is TGTGCCAGCAGTAGACAGGGAGTTAGCAATCAGCCCCAGCATTTT.

This clonotype was picked up a small number of times. The CDR3 region has the DNA TGCGCCAGCAGTGACTTTGATGGGGTTTCGGGGAACACTGAAGCTTTCTTT. Translating gives CASSDFDGVSGNTEAFF. The V call is TRBV10-2, the J call TRBJ1-1; no clear D. Looked up from germline, CDR1 is WSHSY and CDR2 is SAAADI. The ends were cut back, 3 bases at V and 1 base at J, with 18 bases in the middle. This CDR3 comprises 17 residues.

The chain recombines TRBV2 with TRBJ2-4; D may be TRBD1 (6 bases). Looked up from germline, CDR1 is SNHLY and CDR2 is FYNNEI. The CDR3 is made up of 12 amino acids. The V and J ends lost 1 base and 15 bases respectively, with 13 bases between them. The CDR3 nucleotides read TGTGCCAGCAGTGAAGTCAGGGGCGGAGGGTACTTC. Translated: CASSEVRGGGYF.